This T cell receptor (beta chain) emerged from a study of cytomegalovirus exposure and HLA in healthy donors. Study-wide results and limits: Among immune exposure information, only CMV serostatus was available. In a later analysis, at a false discovery rate of 0.05, roughly 17,000 TCR beta sequences matched HLA alleles. The majority of CMV-associated TCR beta chains were reported as apparently HLA-restricted in a later analysis. When the data were analyzed later, several of the most significant clusters appeared to be linked to common viral pathogens.

Germline V lookup: CDR1 SQVTM, CDR2 ANQGSEA. The CDR3 is made up of 12 amino acids. Concerning this clone: Antigen: not known. The junction differs from germline at one of its ends, possibly a read error.

With 60 Vbeta and 13 Jbeta primers, the PCR was carried out. Libraries were prepared by immunoSEQ multiplex PCR; TCRdb keeps only in-frame clonotypes and omits some of them. The data show around 120,000 clones, 80% seen once. The chain couples TRBV29-1 to TRBJ1-2; the D is unclear. Sequencing was performed on PBMCs. This sequence originates from a man in his forties or fifties in good health and CMV-seronegative. Here the CDR3 DNA reads TGCAGCGTAAGACCAAGTAACTATGGCTACCCCTTC. Amino acid sequence: CSVRPSNYGYPF.